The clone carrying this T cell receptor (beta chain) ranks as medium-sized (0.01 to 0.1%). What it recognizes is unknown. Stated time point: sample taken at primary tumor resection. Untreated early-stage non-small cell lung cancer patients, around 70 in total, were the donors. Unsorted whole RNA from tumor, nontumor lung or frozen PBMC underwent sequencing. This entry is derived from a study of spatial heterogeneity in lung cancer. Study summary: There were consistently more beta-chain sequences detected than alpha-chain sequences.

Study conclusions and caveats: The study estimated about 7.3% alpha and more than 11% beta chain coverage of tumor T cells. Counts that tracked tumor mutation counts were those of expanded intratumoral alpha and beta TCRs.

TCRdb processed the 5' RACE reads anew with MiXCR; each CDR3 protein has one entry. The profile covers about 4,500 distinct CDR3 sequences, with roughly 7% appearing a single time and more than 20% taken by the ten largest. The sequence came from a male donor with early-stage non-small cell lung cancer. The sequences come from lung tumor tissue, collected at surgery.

The DNA for the CDR3 is TGCGCCAGCAGTCAATCTCGGCGAAGCTCCTACAATGAGCAGTTCTTC. It is translated as CASSQSRRSSYNEQFF. The chain carries TRBV23-1 and TRBJ2-1; D call uncertain. TRBV23-1 belongs to the ORF category, with a function that is uncertain. The CDR3 contains 16 residues. V was shortened by 0 bases and J by 0 bases, with 9 bases between the two germline ends.